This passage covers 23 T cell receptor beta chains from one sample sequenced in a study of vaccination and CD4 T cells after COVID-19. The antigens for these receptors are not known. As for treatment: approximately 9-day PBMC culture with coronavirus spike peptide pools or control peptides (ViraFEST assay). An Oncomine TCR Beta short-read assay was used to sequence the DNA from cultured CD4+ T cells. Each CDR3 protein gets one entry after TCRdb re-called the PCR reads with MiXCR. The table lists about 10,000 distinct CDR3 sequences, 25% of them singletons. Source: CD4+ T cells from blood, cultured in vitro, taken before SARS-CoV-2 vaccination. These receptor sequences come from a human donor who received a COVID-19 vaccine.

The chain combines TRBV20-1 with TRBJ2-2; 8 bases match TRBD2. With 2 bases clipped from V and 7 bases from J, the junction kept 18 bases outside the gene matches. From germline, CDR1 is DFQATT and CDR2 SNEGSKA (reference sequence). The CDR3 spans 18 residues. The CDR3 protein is CSARKIGSGTPGGGELFF. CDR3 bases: TGCAGTGCTAGAAAGATTGGTAGCGGGACCCCCGGTGGCGGGGAGCTGTTTTTT.

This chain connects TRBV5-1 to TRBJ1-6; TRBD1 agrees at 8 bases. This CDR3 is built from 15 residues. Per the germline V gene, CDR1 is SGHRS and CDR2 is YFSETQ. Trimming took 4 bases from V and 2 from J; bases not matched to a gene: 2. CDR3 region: CASSVDRAYNSPLHF. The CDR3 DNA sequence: TGCGCCAGCAGCGTGGACAGGGCCTATAATTCACCCCTCCACTTT.

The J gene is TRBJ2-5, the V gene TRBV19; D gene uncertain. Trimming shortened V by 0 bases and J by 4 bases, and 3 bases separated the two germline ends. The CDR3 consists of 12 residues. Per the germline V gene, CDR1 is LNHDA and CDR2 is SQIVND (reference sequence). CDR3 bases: TGTGCCAGTAGTATAGATCTAGAGACCCAGTACTTC. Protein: CASSIDLETQYF. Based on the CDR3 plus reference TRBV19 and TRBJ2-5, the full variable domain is DGGITQSPKYLFRKEGQNVTLSCEQNLNHDAMYWYRQDPGQGLRLIYYSQIVNDFQKGDIAEGYSVSREKKESFPLTVTSAQKNPTAFYLCASSIDLETQYFGPGTRLLVL.

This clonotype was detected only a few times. The CDR3 loop reads CASSQQGQGAYEQYF. The CDR3 DNA reads TGTGCCAGCAGTCAACAAGGGCAGGGGGCCTACGAGCAGTACTTC. The V and J genes are TRBV5-4 and TRBJ2-7; 7 bases are a match to TRBD1. Germline V gives CDR1 SGHNT, CDR2 YYREEE (reference sequence). The ends lost 5 bases at V and 2 bases at J; junction bases unmatched: 10. The CDR3 totals 15 residues.

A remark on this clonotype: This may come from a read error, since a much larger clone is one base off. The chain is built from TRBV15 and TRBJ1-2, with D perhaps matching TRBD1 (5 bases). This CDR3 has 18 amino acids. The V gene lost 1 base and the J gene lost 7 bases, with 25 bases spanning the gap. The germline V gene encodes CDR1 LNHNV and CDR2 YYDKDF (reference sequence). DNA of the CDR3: TGTGCCACCAGCAGAGGGAGAGGGGCCAACCTCTGGGGCTGTGGCTACACCTTC. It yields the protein CATSRGRGANLWGCGYTF.

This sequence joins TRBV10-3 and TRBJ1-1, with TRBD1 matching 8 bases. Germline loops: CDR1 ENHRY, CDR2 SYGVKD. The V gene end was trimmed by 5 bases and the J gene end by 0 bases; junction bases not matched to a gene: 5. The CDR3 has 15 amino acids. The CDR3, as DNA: TGTGCCATCAGTACAGGGGGATGGATGAACACTGAAGCTTTCTTT. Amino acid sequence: CAISTGGWMNTEAFF.

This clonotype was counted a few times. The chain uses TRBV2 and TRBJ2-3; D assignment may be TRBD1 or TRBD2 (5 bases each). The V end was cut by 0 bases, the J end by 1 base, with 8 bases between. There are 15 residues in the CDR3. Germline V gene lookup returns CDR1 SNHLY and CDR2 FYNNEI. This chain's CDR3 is CASSEAGVGTDTQYF. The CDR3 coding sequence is TGTGCCAGCAGTGAAGCGGGGGTGGGCACAGATACGCAGTATTTT.

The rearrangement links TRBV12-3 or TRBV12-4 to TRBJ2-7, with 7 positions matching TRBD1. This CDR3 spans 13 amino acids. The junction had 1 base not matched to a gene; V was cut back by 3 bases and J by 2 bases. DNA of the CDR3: TGTGCCAGCAGTTTGGGACAGCCCTACGAGCAGTACTTC. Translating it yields CASSLGQPYEQYF.

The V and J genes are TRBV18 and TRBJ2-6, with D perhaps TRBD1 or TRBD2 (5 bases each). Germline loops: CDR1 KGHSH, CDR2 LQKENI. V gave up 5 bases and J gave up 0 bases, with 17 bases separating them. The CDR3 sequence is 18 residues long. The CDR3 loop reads CASSDTGTVFSGANVLTF. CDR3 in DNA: TGTGCCAGCTCAGATACCGGGACGGTCTTCTCTGGGGCCAACGTCCTGACTTTC.

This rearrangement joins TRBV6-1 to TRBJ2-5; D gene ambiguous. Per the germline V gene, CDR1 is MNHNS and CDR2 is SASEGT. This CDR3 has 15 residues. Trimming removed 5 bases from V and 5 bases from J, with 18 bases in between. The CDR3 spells CASSPPGASEETQYF. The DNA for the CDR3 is TGTGCCAGCAGTCCGCCGGGTGCCTCGGAGGAGACCCAGTACTTC.

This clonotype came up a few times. The chain's CDR3 is CASSERRNSPLHF. The CDR3 DNA is TGTGCCAGCAGTGAACGAAGAAATTCACCCCTCCACTTT. V is TRBV6-1 and J is TRBJ1-6; D not certain. The CDR3 runs 13 residues. Per the germline V gene, CDR1 is MNHNS and CDR2 is SASEGT. Trimming shortened V by 2 bases and J by 7 bases, and 6 bases separated the two germline ends.

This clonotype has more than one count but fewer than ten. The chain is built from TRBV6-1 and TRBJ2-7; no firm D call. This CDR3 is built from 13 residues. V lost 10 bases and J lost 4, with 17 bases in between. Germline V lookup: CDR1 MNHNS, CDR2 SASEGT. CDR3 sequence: CATKGPQTYEQYF. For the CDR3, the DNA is TGTGCCACCAAGGGTCCACAGACTTACGAGCAGTACTTC.

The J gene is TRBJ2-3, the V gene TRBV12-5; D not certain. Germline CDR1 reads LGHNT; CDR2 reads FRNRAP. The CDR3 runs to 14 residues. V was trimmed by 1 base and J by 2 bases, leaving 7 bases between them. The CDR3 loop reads CASGLEGNTDTQYF. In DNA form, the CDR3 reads TGTGCTAGTGGTTTGGAGGGTAACACAGATACGCAGTATTTT.

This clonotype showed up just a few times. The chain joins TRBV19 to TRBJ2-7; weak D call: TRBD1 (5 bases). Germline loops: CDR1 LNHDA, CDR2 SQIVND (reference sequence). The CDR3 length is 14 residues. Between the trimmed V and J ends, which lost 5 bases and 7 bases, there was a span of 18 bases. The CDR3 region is CASSSPGRSGEQYF. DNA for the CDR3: TGTGCCAGTAGTTCCCCTGGGCGGTCAGGGGAGCAGTACTTC.

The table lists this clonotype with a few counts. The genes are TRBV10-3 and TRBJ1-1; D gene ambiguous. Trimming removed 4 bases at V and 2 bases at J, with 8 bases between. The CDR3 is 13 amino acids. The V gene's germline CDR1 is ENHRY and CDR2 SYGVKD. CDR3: CAISGTPNTEAFF. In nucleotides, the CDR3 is TGTGCCATCAGTGGGACGCCTAACACTGAAGCTTTCTTT.

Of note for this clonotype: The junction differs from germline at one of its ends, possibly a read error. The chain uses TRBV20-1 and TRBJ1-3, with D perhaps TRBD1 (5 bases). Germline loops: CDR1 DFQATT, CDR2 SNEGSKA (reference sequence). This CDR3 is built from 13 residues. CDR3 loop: CSARVGTGTTIYF. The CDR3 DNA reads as TGCAGTGCTAGAGTGGGGACTGGAACCACCATATATTTT.

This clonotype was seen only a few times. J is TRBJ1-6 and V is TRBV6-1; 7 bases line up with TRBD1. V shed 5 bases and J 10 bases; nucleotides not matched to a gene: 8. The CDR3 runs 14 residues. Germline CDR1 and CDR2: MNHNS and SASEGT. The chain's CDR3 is CASSNRGRGSPLHF. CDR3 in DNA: TGTGCCAGCAGTAACAGGGGTCGGGGATCACCCCTCCACTTT.

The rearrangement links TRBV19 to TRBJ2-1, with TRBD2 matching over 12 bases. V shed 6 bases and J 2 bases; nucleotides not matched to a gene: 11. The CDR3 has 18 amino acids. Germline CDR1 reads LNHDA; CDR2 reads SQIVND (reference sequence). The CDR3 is CASSQLAGGGVAYNEQFF. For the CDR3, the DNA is TGTGCCAGTAGCCAACTAGCGGGGGGCGGGGTAGCCTACAATGAGCAGTTCTTC.

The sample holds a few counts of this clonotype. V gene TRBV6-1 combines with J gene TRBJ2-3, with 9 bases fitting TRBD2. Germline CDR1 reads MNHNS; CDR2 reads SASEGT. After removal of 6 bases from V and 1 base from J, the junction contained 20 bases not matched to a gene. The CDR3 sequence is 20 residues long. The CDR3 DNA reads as TGTGCCAGCAGCCGCGACCGGGTAGCGGGGGTGATGGTAGGCACAGATACGCAGTATTTT. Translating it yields CASSRDRVAGVMVGTDTQYF.

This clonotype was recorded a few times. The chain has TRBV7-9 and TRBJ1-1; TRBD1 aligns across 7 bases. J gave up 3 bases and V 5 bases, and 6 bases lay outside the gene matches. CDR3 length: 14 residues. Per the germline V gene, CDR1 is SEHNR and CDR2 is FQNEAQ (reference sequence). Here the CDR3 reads CASSARDSYTEAFF. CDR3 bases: TGTGCCAGCAGCGCCCGGGACAGTTACACTGAAGCTTTCTTT. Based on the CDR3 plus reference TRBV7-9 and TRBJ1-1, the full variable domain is DTGVSQNPRHKITKRGQNVTFRCDPISEHNRLYWYRQTLGQGPEFLTYFQNEAQLEKSRLLSDRFSAERPKGSFSTLEIQRTEQGDSAMYLCASSARDSYTEAFFGQGTRLTVV.

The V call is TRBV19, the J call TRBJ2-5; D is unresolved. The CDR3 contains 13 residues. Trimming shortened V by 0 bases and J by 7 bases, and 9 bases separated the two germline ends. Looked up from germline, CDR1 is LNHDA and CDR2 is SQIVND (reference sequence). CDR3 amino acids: CASSIEAVGTQYF. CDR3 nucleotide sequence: TGTGCCAGTAGTATAGAGGCGGTTGGGACCCAGTACTTC.

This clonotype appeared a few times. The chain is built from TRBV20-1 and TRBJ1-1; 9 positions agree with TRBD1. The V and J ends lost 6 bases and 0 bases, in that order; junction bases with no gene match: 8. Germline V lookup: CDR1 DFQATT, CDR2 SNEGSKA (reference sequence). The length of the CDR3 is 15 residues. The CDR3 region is CSAADRGTMNTEAFF. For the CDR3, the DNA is TGCAGTGCCGCTGACAGGGGGACAATGAACACTGAAGCTTTCTTT.

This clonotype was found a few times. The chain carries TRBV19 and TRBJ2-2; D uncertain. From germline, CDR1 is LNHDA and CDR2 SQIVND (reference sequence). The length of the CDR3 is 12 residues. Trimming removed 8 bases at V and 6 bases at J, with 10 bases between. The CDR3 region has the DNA TGTGCCAGTGCCCCTAGGGCCGGGGAGCTGTTTTTT. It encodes CASAPRAGELFF.